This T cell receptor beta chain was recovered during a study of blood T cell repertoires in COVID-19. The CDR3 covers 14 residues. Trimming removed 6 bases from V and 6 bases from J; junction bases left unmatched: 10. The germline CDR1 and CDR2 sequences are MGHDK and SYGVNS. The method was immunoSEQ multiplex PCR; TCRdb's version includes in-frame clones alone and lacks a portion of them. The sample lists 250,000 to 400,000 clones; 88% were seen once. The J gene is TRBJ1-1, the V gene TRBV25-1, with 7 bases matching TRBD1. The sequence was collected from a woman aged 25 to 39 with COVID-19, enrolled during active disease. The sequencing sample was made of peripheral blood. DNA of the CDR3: TGTGCCAGCAGCCCCGGACAGGCCACCTCTGAAGCTTTCTTT. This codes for CASSPGQATSEAFF.